The clone carrying this T cell receptor (beta chain) was seen a handful of times. Its antigen is unknown. The authors ran a second PCR of 7 to 11 cycles using a sample-barcoded 5' primer and a J-beta primer mix. The authors tagged each cDNA molecule using a template-switch adaptor with 12 random nucleotides. TCRdb itself ran the 5' RACE reads through MiXCR, one entry per CDR3 protein. The sample has approximately 800,000 distinct CDR3 sequences, about 55% seen once. About 10 milliliters of peripheral blood were drawn from each donor. This CDR3 region has 15 residues. V was cut by 4 bases and J by 2 bases, with 10 bases left in between. Germline assignment: CDR1 SGDLS and CDR2 YYNGEE. This sample was included in a study of blood T cells in healthy people across ages. The study's findings and limits: Without sorted subsets, naive and antigen-experienced compartments could not be conclusively compared.

Sequencing was performed on blood. The TCR comes from a man older than 75 in good health. The chain has TRBV9 and TRBJ2-6, with D unclear. The CDR3 nucleotides read TGTGCCAGCAGCCCCCGGAACACTGGGGCCAACGTCCTGACTTTC. Residues: CASSPRNTGANVLTF.